Below, 11 T cell receptor beta chains from the same sample are listed, as sequenced in a study of T cell repertoires in cytomegalovirus infection. Each CDR3 protein is one row after TCRdb ran MiXCR on the reads. Of around 740,000 distinct CDR3 sequences detected, 35% appear once; the ten largest clones hold around 2.8%. Sequenced: PBMCs. The receptors were sampled from a human donor in good health (CMV status not recorded). Some clones in this sample may be carry-over from other donors' samples.

In this sample, this clonotype turned up many times. This sequence joins TRBV7-9 and TRBJ1-2; D is uncertain. Deletions cut 1 base from V and 6 bases from J, with 9 bases between. This CDR3 is built from 13 residues. Germline values: CDR1 SEHNR, CDR2 FQNEAQ (reference sequence). The DNA for the CDR3 is TGTGCCAGCAGCTTAGGAGGGCCGGATGGCTACACCTTC. Translation gives CASSLGGPDGYTF. The full variable domain, in which reference TRBV7-9 and TRBJ1-2 provide the parts outside the CDR3, is DTGVSQNPRHKITKRGQNVTFRCDPISEHNRLYWYRQTLGQGPEFLTYFQNEAQLEKSRLLSDRFSAERPKGSFSTLEIQRTEQGDSAMYLCASSLGGPDGYTFGSGTRLTVV.

Worth noting for this clonotype: Just one base apart from a much larger clone, this may be a read error. The J gene is TRBJ2-3, the V gene TRBV7-8; D unclear. V lost 0 bases and J lost 2, with 21 bases in between. The CDR3 is 19 residues long. The germline gives CDR1 SGHVS, CDR2 FQNEAQ. The CDR3 loop reads CASSLATIRPRIPTDTQYF. The CDR3 nucleotides are TGTGCCAGCAGCTTAGCGACAATAAGACCCCGGATCCCCACAGATACGCAGTATTTT.

This clonotype was counted a few times. The rearrangement links TRBV3-1 to TRBJ2-5; weak D call: TRBD2 (6 bases). The CDR3 covers 12 residues. Germline V lookup: CDR1 LGHDT, CDR2 YNNKEL (reference sequence). V lost 7 bases to trimming and J lost 7 bases, with 13 bases between them. The CDR3 spells CASTRDWGTQYF. The CDR3 DNA follows: TGTGCCAGCACCCGGGACTGGGGGACCCAGTACTTC.

This chain links TRBV20-1 with TRBJ2-2; 7 nucleotides agree with TRBD1. The CDR3 contains 15 residues. The J segment lost 1 base and the V segment lost 5 bases, leaving 7 bases of the junction unmatched. Germline CDR1 and CDR2: DFQATT and SNEGSKA (reference sequence). The CDR3 region is CSAHWGQLNTGELFF. The CDR3 DNA sequence: TGCAGTGCTCACTGGGGACAGCTGAACACCGGGGAGCTGTTTTTT.

In this sample, this clonotype turned up a few times. The genes are TRBV7-8 and TRBJ1-5; possible D gene TRBD1, 6 bases. CDR1 is SGHVS and CDR2 is FQNEAQ in the germline V gene. Trimming removed 2 bases at V and 4 bases at J, with 15 bases between. The CDR3 extends over 16 amino acids. In DNA form, the CDR3 reads TGTGCCAGCAGCTTAAGGGGGGATAAGATGAATCAGCCCCAGCATTTT. Translated, it gives CASSLRGDKMNQPQHF.

The chain couples TRBV28 to TRBJ1-6, with a tentative D call TRBD1 (6 bases). Germline CDR1 and CDR2: MDHEN and SYDVKM. This CDR3 comprises 14 residues. V lost 5 bases and J lost 7, with 12 bases in between. DNA for the CDR3: TGTGCCAGCAGTCTCAGGGGTTGGAATTCACCCCTCCACTTT. Its translation is CASSLRGWNSPLHF.

This clonotype was observed a few times. The rearrangement joins TRBV7-6 to TRBJ1-1; D possibly corresponds to TRBD1 (6 bases). This CDR3 is 14 amino acids long. Per germline, CDR1 SGHVS and CDR2 FNYEAQ. The V gene lost 6 bases and the J gene lost 4 bases, with 15 bases spanning the gap. CDR3 nucleotides: TGTGCCAGCAGGTCGGGGGCCCCGGGCACTGAAGCTTTCTTT. The encoded protein is CASRSGAPGTEAFF.

A few counts support this clonotype. The rearrangement joins TRBV7-8 to TRBJ1-5; D uncertain. V was trimmed by 0 bases and J by 5 bases, leaving 8 bases between them. The CDR3 spans 14 residues. Germline loops: CDR1 SGHVS, CDR2 FQNEAQ. CDR3 nucleotides: TGTGCCAGCAGCTTAGCAGGGTCTTATCAGCCCCAGCATTTT. Translated, it gives CASSLAGSYQPQHF.

On this clonotype: A read error may produce the germline difference seen at one junction end. The chain couples TRBV5-4 to TRBJ1-4; TRBD1 is a possible D gene (5 bases). The CDR3 sequence is 14 residues long. Germline loops: CDR1 SGHNT, CDR2 YYREEE (reference sequence). Here the CDR3 DNA reads TGTGCGAGCAGCTCCGGGACGTTTGGGGAAAACCTGTTTTTT. Translated, it gives CASSSGTFGENLFF.

The chain combines TRBV6-1 with TRBJ1-1; D not certain. This CDR3 comprises 12 residues. Looked up from germline, CDR1 is MNHNS and CDR2 is SASEGT. Trimming pared 0 bases from V and 4 bases from J, leaving 3 bases between. The CDR3 sequence is CASSEASTEAFF. CDR3 DNA sequence: TGTGCCAGCAGTGAAGCCAGCACTGAAGCTTTCTTT.

The rearrangement joins TRBV7-9 to TRBJ2-7; D is undetermined. Germline lookup yields CDR1 SEHNR and CDR2 FQNEAQ (reference sequence). V was trimmed by 1 base and J by 4 bases, leaving 11 bases between them. There are 14 residues in the CDR3. The CDR3 DNA sequence: TGTGCCAGCAGCTTAGAAAAAACAGCGTACGAGCAGTACTTC. As protein: CASSLEKTAYEQYF. The variable domain in full, completed from reference TRBV7-9 and TRBJ2-7, reads DTGVSQNPRHKITKRGQNVTFRCDPISEHNRLYWYRQTLGQGPEFLTYFQNEAQLEKSRLLSDRFSAERPKGSFSTLEIQRTEQGDSAMYLCASSLEKTAYEQYFGPGTRLTVT.